Each of the 14 T cell receptor beta chains below was sequenced from the same sample in a study of blood T cell repertoires in COVID-19. The assay was immunoSEQ multiplex PCR, and TCRdb's table has in-frame clones only and misses some. The sample shows 200,000 or so clones, around 90% of them seen only once. Sequenced input: PBMCs or T cells enriched from blood (not recorded which). The receptors were sampled from a woman in her 30s who had recovered from COVID-19.

As DNA, the CDR3 is TGTGCCAGCAGCGCAGGAGGTCAGCCCCAGCATTTT. Translated, it gives CASSAGGQPQHF. V is TRBV6-6 and J is TRBJ1-5; D uncertain. The germline V and J ends were trimmed by 6 bases and 6 bases, with 9 bases remaining between them. The CDR3 has 12 residues. Germline CDR1 is MNHNY and CDR2 is SVGAGI (reference sequence).

The V call is TRBV29-1, the J call TRBJ1-2; maybe TRBD1 (6 bases). V gave up 2 bases and J gave up 2 bases, with 15 bases separating them. The CDR3 covers 15 residues. CDR1 is SQVTM and CDR2 is ANQGSEA in the germline V gene. CDR3 loop: CSVELSGEQNYGYTF. The CDR3 region has the DNA TGCAGCGTTGAATTATCAGGGGAACAAAACTATGGCTACACCTTC.

This clone was picked up one time. The genes are TRBV2 and TRBJ1-6; TRBD1 matches 7 bases. In germline, CDR1 is SNHLY, CDR2 FYNNEI. The V and J ends lost 5 bases and 8 bases, in that order; junction bases with no gene match: 6. The CDR3 contains 14 residues. The CDR3 here is CASSRQGLDSPLHF. DNA of the CDR3: TGTGCCAGCAGTCGACAGGGATTGGATTCACCCCTCCACTTT.

The CDR3 sequence: CASSQDFLAAGYGYTF. CDR3 coding DNA: TGCGCCAGCAGCCAAGATTTTCTGGCGGCCGGTTATGGCTACACCTTC. The V gene is TRBV4-3, the J gene TRBJ1-2; D gene uncertain. This CDR3 has 16 residues. With 0 bases removed from V and 5 bases from J, the gap between germline ends came to 16 bases. CDR1 and CDR2 from the germline V gene are LGHNA and YSLEER.

The chain recombines TRBV18 with TRBJ1-3, with 8 bases matching TRBD1. The CDR3 runs to 17 residues. Germline V gives CDR1 KGHSH, CDR2 LQKENI. Trimming at V came to 1 base and at J to 4 bases, leaving 9 bases not matched to a gene. CDR3 nucleotide sequence: TGTGCCAGCTCACCACGGACGGGACAGGCAGTAGGAAACACCATATATTTT. It yields the protein CASSPRTGQAVGNTIYF.

V gene TRBV7-9 combines with J gene TRBJ2-7, with D possibly matching TRBD1 (6 bases). In germline, CDR1 is SEHNR, CDR2 FQNEAQ (reference sequence). The CDR3 has 13 amino acids. The V end lost 0 bases, the J end lost 8 bases, and 11 bases lay between the germline ends. The CDR3 DNA is TGTGCCAGCAGCTTAGCCAACAGGGCGCAGCAGTACTTC. This encodes CASSLANRAQQYF.

The chain recombines TRBV7-6 with TRBJ2-1; D might be TRBD2 (5 bases). The CDR3 is 15 amino acids. Germline CDR1 and CDR2: SGHVS and FNYEAQ. Trimming pared 0 bases from V and 9 bases from J, leaving 15 bases between. CDR3 sequence (DNA): TGTGCCAGCAGCTTAGCGTCCAATCGAGGGCCTGAGCAGTTCTTC. Its protein is CASSLASNRGPEQFF.

The J gene is TRBJ1-3, the V gene TRBV19; possibly TRBD1 for D (5 bases). CDR1 is LNHDA, CDR2 SQIVND, per germline (reference sequence). The V gene lost 1 base and the J gene lost 2 bases, with 9 bases spanning the gap. The CDR3 contains 15 residues. The CDR3 loop is CASSIVPTAGNTIYF. CDR3 nucleotide sequence: TGTGCCAGTAGTATAGTCCCGACAGCTGGAAACACCATATATTTT.

This chain links TRBV4-2 with TRBJ1-2, with D unresolved. V lost 0 bases and J lost 1, with 12 bases in between. Germline V gene data show CDR1 as LGHNA and CDR2 as YNFKEQ. The CDR3 is 16 residues long. CDR3 region: CASSQESSANNYGYTF. For the CDR3, the DNA is TGTGCCAGCAGCCAAGAGAGCAGCGCAAATAACTATGGCTACACCTTC.

The rearrangement uses TRBV6-5 and TRBJ1-4; D remains ambiguous. Germline V gives CDR1 MNHEY, CDR2 SVGAGI. V was clipped by 2 bases and J by 8 bases, with 12 bases between them. The CDR3 loop spans 14 amino acids. Here the CDR3 reads CASSYEGLREKLFF. Here the CDR3 DNA reads TGTGCCAGCAGTTACGAGGGATTGAGGGAAAAACTGTTTTTT.

This chain connects TRBV7-2 to TRBJ1-5; D uncertain. Trimming removed 1 base from V and 3 bases from J, with 10 bases in between. The CDR3 spans 15 residues. The germline CDR1 and CDR2 sequences are SGHTA and FQGNSA. CDR3 bases: TGTGCCAGCAGCTTAGGATCCGGGTTCAATCAGCCCCAGCATTTT. Amino acid sequence: CASSLGSGFNQPQHF.

This chain uses TRBV9 with TRBJ2-3; maybe TRBD1 (6 bases). The ends were cut back, 2 bases at V and 2 bases at J, with 12 bases in the middle. The length of the CDR3 is 15 residues. Germline V gene data show CDR1 as SGDLS and CDR2 as YYNGEE. CDR3 bases: TGTGCCAGCAGCGTGGGGGCCGGATACACAGATACGCAGTATTTT. Protein product: CASSVGAGYTDTQYF.

V is TRBV2 and J is TRBJ2-3; possible D gene TRBD2, 5 bases. The CDR3 sequence is 9 residues long. With 6 bases removed from V and 10 bases from J, the gap between germline ends came to 5 bases. Germline lookup yields CDR1 SNHLY and CDR2 FYNNEI. In DNA, the CDR3 is TGTGCCAGCAGCGGGGCGCAGTATTTT. This gives the protein CASSGAQYF.

Points on this clone: The sample holds other DNA sequences that translate to the same CDR3. This chain connects TRBV20-1 to TRBJ1-1; D gene unclear. CDR1 DFQATT and CDR2 SNEGSKA come from the germline V gene (reference sequence). The CDR3 length is 11 residues. Trimming took 5 bases from V and 4 from J, leaving 8 bases between them. This CDR3 reads CSAPRSTEAFF. The CDR3 region has the DNA TGCAGTGCTCCTAGGTCCACTGAAGCTTTCTTT.